These 4 T cell receptor beta chains were all obtained from the same sample, sequenced in a study of response to subunit inactivated influenza vaccine (dated by TCRdb to the late 2010s). Library preparation used RT-PCR. Sequencing used an Illumina HiSeq 2500. The public reads were reprocessed in TCRdb via fastp at Q25 and MiXCR, keeping in-frame beta chains. Entries are consolidated by CDR3 protein sequence, retaining the most common genes and DNA. Across this sample there are roughly 570,000 distinct CDR3 sequences, with 14% seen only once. The biggest ten clones account for 11% of the sample. This sample comprised PBMCs from blood, obtained roughly 12 days after vaccination. These receptors were obtained from a man aged 45 to 65 who received an inactivated influenza vaccine. Donor details come from another sample of the same person, matched by shared clones.

CDR3 loop: CSARDGIAGGDEQFF. In nucleotides, the CDR3 is TGCAGTGCTAGAGATGGGATAGCGGGAGGAGATGAGCAGTTCTTC. The rearrangement uses TRBV20-1 and TRBJ2-1; 10 nucleotides align to TRBD2. Per the germline V gene, CDR1 is DFQATT and CDR2 is SNEGSKA (reference sequence). CDR3 length equals 15 residues. V trimming: 0 bases; J trimming: 8 bases; junction bases outside the gene matches: 7.

Concerning this clonotype: Sequence at one end of the junction differs from germline and may be a read error. The chain has TRBV18 and TRBJ2-5; no definite D call. Germline-derived CDR1 and CDR2 are KGHSH and LQKENI. The CDR3 has 15 amino acids. CDR3 sequence reads: CVSSPPLPRGETQYF. The CDR3 region has the DNA TGTGTCAGCTCACCACCACTACCACGTGGGGAGACCCAGTACTTC.

The rearrangement links TRBV15 to TRBJ2-3, with D perhaps matching TRBD2 (6 bases). CDR1 and CDR2 from the germline V gene are LNHNV and YYDKDF (reference sequence). Trimming took off 0 bases at V and 4 bases at J, with 11 bases between the two ends. This CDR3 comprises 15 residues. CDR3: CATSRDGGLPDTQYF. The CDR3, as DNA: TGTGCCACCAGCAGAGATGGGGGGTTACCAGATACGCAGTATTTT.

This clonotype came up many times. The chain recombines TRBV7-2 with TRBJ2-1, with D possibly TRBD1 on 5 matching bases. CDR3 length: 14 amino acids. V lost 2 bases and J lost 6, with 11 bases in between. In germline, CDR1 is SGHTA, CDR2 FQGNSA. The CDR3 sequence is CASSLKIRGNEQFF. The CDR3 bases are TGTGCCAGCAGCTTAAAAATTAGGGGCAATGAGCAGTTCTTC.